This T cell receptor beta chain was documented in a study of siplizumab effects on memory and regulatory T cells. This table comes from immunoSEQ multiplex PCR, and its TCRdb copy is limited to in-frame clones, with some not included. The sample records about 110,000 clones, roughly 92% being singletons. From germline, CDR1 is SNHLY and CDR2 FYNNEI. This CDR3 is built from 15 residues. Trimming at V came to 11 bases and at J to 4 bases, leaving 15 bases not matched to a gene. V is TRBV2 and J is TRBJ2-7; 9 bases line up with TRBD2. Specimen: CD4+ T cells sorted from blood. The clonotype originates from a human donor in good health. The CDR3 nucleotides read TGTGCCGGAAGCCCTTTTAGCGGGAGTTCGTACGAGCAGTACTTC. Translated: CAGSPFSGSSYEQYF.